This T cell receptor (beta chain) was found in a study of blood T cell repertoires in COVID-19. About the research overall: The analysed material was cDNA or gDNA that came from T cells, B-cell-depleted T cells, or PBMCs.

Germline lookup yields CDR1 LNHDA and CDR2 SQIVND (reference sequence). The CDR3 loop spans 14 amino acids. The trim removed 6 bases at V and 4 bases at J, leaving 5 bases unmatched. Profiled with immunoSEQ multiplex PCR; TCRdb holds only in-frame clones, not every one. The repertoire includes under 150,000 clones, about 84% of them detected once, and approximately 5% sits in the top ten. The source is a woman aged 50 to 65 with acute or convalescent COVID-19. V is TRBV19 and J is TRBJ2-2; 7 bases are shared with TRBD1. The sequenced sample was peripheral blood. Here the CDR3 reads CASSQGVGTGELFF. For the CDR3, the DNA is TGTGCCAGTAGCCAGGGGGTTGGCACCGGGGAGCTGTTTTTT.